This passage covers 7 T cell receptor beta chains from one sample sequenced in a study of blood T cell repertoires in COVID-19. The protocol was immunoSEQ multiplex PCR, while the TCRdb copy is restricted to in-frame clones and leaves out a portion. The data hold about 240,000 clones, with roughly 81% observed a single time. The material sequenced was peripheral blood. The receptors derive from a man aged 45-65 years with acute or convalescent COVID-19.

The V call is TRBV5-1, the J call TRBJ2-5; 10 nucleotides match TRBD1. CDR1 SGHRS and CDR2 YFSETQ come from the germline V gene. V gave up 4 bases and J gave up 4 bases; unmatched junction bases: 7. The CDR3 is 15 amino acids. The chain's CDR3 is CASSRGQGFGETQYF. The CDR3 DNA follows: TGCGCCAGCAGCCGGGGACAGGGGTTTGGAGAGACCCAGTACTTC.

The chain joins TRBV11-3 to TRBJ1-1, with D maybe TRBD1 (6 bases). Trimming took off 5 bases at V and 10 bases at J, with 14 bases between the two ends. Germline assignment: CDR1 SGHNT and CDR2 YENEEA. CDR3 length: 12 residues. For the CDR3, the DNA is TGTGCCAGCAGCCTTCAGGGGTTTGGAGCTTTCTTT. It translates to CASSLQGFGAFF.

This clone has only one observation. The J gene is TRBJ2-5, the V gene TRBV4-2; 10 bases are a match to TRBD1. This CDR3 region has 15 residues. Germline CDR1 reads LGHNA; CDR2 reads YNFKEQ. The ends lost 4 bases at V and 5 bases at J; junction bases unmatched: 7. The CDR3 region has the DNA TGTGCCAGCAGCCCCAGACAGGGGGCAGGGGAGACCCAGTACTTC. This sequence encodes CASSPRQGAGETQYF.

The J gene is TRBJ2-2, the V gene TRBV18; TRBD2 might be the D (6 bases). V lost 2 bases to trimming and J lost 13 bases, with 17 bases between them. The CDR3 totals 14 residues. Germline values: CDR1 KGHSH, CDR2 LQKENI. Written as DNA, the CDR3 is TGTGCCAGCTCACCAGACTTTACCGGGAGTGGGCTGTTTTTT. Protein sequence: CASSPDFTGSGLFF.

The chain recombines TRBV6-5 with TRBJ2-2; D unresolved. Trimming shortened V by 6 bases and J by 0 bases, and 11 bases separated the two germline ends. Looked up from germline, CDR1 is MNHEY and CDR2 is SVGAGI. The CDR3 totals 15 residues. As DNA, the CDR3 is TGTGCCAGCAGAAAAGGCAGCGCGAACACCGGGGAGCTGTTTTTT. Protein sequence: CASRKGSANTGELFF.

The chain couples TRBV10-3 to TRBJ1-1, with D unclear. Per the germline V gene, CDR1 is ENHRY and CDR2 is SYGVKD. Trimming left V 0 bases short and J 3 bases short, with 5 bases between. CDR3 size: 13 residues. The CDR3 DNA follows: TGTGCCATCAGTGAGTCCGGGGACACTGAAGCTTTCTTT. It translates to CAISESGDTEAFF.

This clone was observed a few times. V and J are TRBV14 and TRBJ1-6; 8 positions agree with TRBD1. CDR1 and CDR2 from the germline V gene are SGHDN and FVKESK. This CDR3 contains 17 residues. Trimming took 5 bases from V and 6 from J; bases not matched to a gene: 12. The CDR3, as DNA: TGTGCCAGCAGCAGGGACAGGAATGGATTCTCTAATTCACCCCTCCACTTT. Protein sequence: CASSRDRNGFSNSPLHF.